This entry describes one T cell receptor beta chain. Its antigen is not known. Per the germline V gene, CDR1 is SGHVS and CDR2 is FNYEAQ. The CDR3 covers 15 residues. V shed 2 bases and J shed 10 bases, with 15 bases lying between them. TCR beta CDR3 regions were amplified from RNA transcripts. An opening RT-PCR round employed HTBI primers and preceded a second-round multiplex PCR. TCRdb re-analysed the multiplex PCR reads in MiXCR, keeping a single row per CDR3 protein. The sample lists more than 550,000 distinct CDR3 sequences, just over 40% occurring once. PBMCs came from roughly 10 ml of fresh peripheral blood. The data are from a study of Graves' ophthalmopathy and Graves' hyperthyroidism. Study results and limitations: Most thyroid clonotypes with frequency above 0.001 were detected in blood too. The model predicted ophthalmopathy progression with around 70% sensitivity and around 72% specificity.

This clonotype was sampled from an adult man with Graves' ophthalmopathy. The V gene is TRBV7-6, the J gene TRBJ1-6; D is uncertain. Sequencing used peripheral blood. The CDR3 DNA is TGTGCCAGCAGCTTAAGGGTACGGTCCGGATCACCCCTCCACTTT. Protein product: CASSLRVRSGSPLHF.